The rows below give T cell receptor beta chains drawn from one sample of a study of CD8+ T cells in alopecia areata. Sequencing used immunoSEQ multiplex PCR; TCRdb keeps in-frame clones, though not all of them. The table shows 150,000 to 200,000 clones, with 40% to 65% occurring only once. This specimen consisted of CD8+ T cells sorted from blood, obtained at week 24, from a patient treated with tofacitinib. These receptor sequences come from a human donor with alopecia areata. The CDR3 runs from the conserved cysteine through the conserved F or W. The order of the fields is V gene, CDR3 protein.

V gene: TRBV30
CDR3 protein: CAWSLNRGSNEKLFF

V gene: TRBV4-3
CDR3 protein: CASSQDSGPGETQYF

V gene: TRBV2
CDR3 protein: CASRGNLNSPLHF

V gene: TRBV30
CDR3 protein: CAWIVGAEGYTF

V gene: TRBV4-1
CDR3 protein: CASSQVSEGFDIQYF

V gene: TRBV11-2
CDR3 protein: CASSYGPNTEAFF

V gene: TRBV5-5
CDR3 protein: CASSLETGVLSGANVLTF

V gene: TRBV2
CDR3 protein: CASSGSPTGVFDSYNEQFF

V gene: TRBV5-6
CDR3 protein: CASSQSDYNEQFF

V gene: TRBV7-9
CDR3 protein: CASSLELNYGYTF

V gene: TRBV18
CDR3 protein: CASSPSRDRDYNSPLHF

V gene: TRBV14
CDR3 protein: CASSHKTGSGTDTQYF

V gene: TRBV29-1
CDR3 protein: CSVVGGLDYGYTF

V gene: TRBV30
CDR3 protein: CAWSVERPYGYTF

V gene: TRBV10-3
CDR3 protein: CAISASDTQYF

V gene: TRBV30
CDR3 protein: CAWSTSGGPFNEQFF

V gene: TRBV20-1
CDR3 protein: CSALGADTQYF

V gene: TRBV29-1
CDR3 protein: CSVVGGGLNTEAFF

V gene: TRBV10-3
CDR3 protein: CAISEESRGTDTQYF

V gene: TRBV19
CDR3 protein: CASSMGRAEAFF

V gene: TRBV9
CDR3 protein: CASSVAREHSNTGELFF

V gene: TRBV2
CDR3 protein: CASPGGANGYTF

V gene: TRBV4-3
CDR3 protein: CASSQDFYRAGEQYF

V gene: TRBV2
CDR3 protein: CASLGFTDTQYF

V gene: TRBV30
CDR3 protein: CAWSLGPEAFF

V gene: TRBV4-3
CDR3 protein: CASSQDGAGGDIQYF

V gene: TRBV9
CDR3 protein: CASSARPLAGGPDEQFF

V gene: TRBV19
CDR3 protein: CARGPQGSYEQYF

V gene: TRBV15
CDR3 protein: CATSRGTGAETQYF

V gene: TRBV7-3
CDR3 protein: CASSYQGSSTDTQYF

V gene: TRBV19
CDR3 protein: CASTTVNSNQPQHF

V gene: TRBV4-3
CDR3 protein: CASSQDSVAYEQYF

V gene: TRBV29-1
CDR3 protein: CSVEGGGYGYTF